This is a list of T cell receptor beta chains from one sample in a study of T cells in Graves' hyperthyroidism and ophthalmopathy. In TCRdb, the multiplex PCR reads were re-called with MiXCR into one record per CDR3 protein. The table has about 320,000 distinct CDR3 sequences, approximately 15% seen once. The specimen sequenced was blood. The receptor source for this set is a man aged 25 to 45 with Graves' hyperthyroidism. Each CDR3 is given with its conserved first and last residue. The order of the fields is clone size, D gene, V gene, J gene, CDR3 protein, CDR3 DNA. D genes are given only for firm matches. Expanded clones get a size class; other rows say once, few or many, or leave the size out.

size: few; D: NA; V: TRBV11-2; J: TRBJ2-2; CDR3: CASSFGQYTGELFF; DNA: TGTGCCAGCAGCTTTGGACAGTACACCGGGGAGCTGTTTTTT
size: NA; D: NA; V: TRBV12-3/TRBV12-4; J: TRBJ2-7; CDR3: CASSLAGAQGYEQYF; DNA: TGTGCCAGCAGTTTAGCGGGGGCCCAGGGTTACGAGCAGTACTTC
size: many; D: NA; V: TRBV7-3; J: TRBJ1-5; CDR3: CASSLIIGGKRASVDQPQHF; DNA: TGTGCCAGCAGCTTAATAATAGGGGGGAAAAGAGCGTCGGTCGATCAGCCCCAGCATTTT
size: many; D: NA; V: TRBV10-3; J: TRBJ1-1; CDR3: CAISLDSTEAFF; DNA: TGTGCCATCAGCCTGGACAGCACTGAAGCTTTCTTT
size: many; D: NA; V: TRBV16; J: TRBJ1-1; CDR3: CASSPNRNTEAFF; DNA: TGTGCCAGCAGCCCGAACAGGAACACTGAAGCTTTCTTT
size: many; D: NA; V: TRBV12-3/TRBV12-4; J: TRBJ1-2; CDR3: CASSLARASYTF; DNA: TGTGCCAGCAGTTTAGCCAGGGCCAGCTACACCTTC
size: NA; D: NA; V: TRBV2; J: TRBJ1-5; CDR3: CASSYSSGVNQPQHF; DNA: TGTGCCAGCAGTTACTCTTCGGGAGTCAATCAGCCCCAGCATTTT
size: many; D: NA; V: TRBV7-3; J: TRBJ1-1; CDR3: CASSLTGPGTEAFF; DNA: TGTGCCAGCAGCTTAACGGGGCCCGGGACTGAAGCTTTCTTT
size: many; D: TRBD1; V: TRBV5-1; J: TRBJ2-1; CDR3: CASSDRQGANEQFF; DNA: TGCGCCAGCAGCGATCGACAGGGGGCGAATGAGCAGTTCTTC
size: NA; D: NA; V: TRBV5-1; J: TRBJ2-1; CDR3: CASSLVPPGGNEQFF; DNA: TGCGCCAGCAGCTTGGTCCCTCCCGGGGGCAATGAGCAGTTCTTC
size: many; D: TRBD2; V: TRBV19; J: TRBJ2-7; CDR3: CASSISLGTSGSRTKQYF; DNA: TGTGCCAGTAGTATCTCCCTCGGGACTAGCGGGAGTCGCACGAAGCAGTACTTC
size: many; D: TRBD2; V: TRBV11-3; J: TRBJ2-1; CDR3: CASSLGLGEGRDEQFF; DNA: TGTGCCAGCAGCTTAGGTTTGGGGGAGGGCCGCGATGAGCAGTTCTTC
size: NA; D: NA; V: TRBV28; J: TRBJ2-2; CDR3: CASSLFAGISFTGELFF; DNA: TGTGCCAGCAGTTTATTTGCGGGTATATCTTTTACCGGGGAGCTGTTTTTT
size: many; D: NA; V: TRBV2; J: TRBJ2-7; CDR3: CASRDYSYEQYF; DNA: TGTGCCAGCAGGGACTACTCCTACGAGCAGTACTTC
size: many; D: NA; V: TRBV2; J: TRBJ1-2; CDR3: CASSELNKDDRWDYGYTF; DNA: TGTGCCAGCAGTGAATTAAATAAGGACGACCGTTGGGACTATGGCTACACCTTC
size: NA; D: NA; V: TRBV29-1; J: TRBJ2-7; CDR3: CSVGSRTYEQYF; DNA: TGCAGCGTTGGGAGCAGGACCTACGAGCAGTACTTC
size: few; D: NA; V: TRBV5-1; J: TRBJ2-7; CDR3: CASSLEFRLYEQYF; DNA: TGCGCCAGCAGCTTGGAGTTCAGGCTATACGAGCAGTACTTC
size: few; D: NA; V: TRBV6-5; J: TRBJ2-3; CDR3: CASSYSRAATDTQYF; DNA: TGTGCCAGCAGTTACTCTAGGGCAGCCACAGATACGCAGTATTTT
size: many; D: TRBD1; V: TRBV24-1; J: TRBJ1-1; CDR3: CATSDPRTGGGAFF; DNA: TGTGCCACCAGTGATCCACGGACAGGGGGCGGTGCTTTCTTT
size: NA; D: NA; V: TRBV19; J: TRBJ1-1; CDR3: CASTFRDLNTEAFF; DNA: TGTGCCAGTACTTTCCGGGACCTGAACACTGAAGCTTTCTTT
size: many; D: NA; V: TRBV27; J: TRBJ2-1; CDR3: CASSLREWNEQFF; DNA: TGTGCCAGCAGCCTCAGGGAATGGAATGAGCAGTTCTTC
size: NA; D: NA; V: TRBV14; J: TRBJ2-3; CDR3: CASSLETRADTQYF; DNA: TGTGCCAGCAGCCTGGAGACACGGGCAGATACGCAGTATTTT
size: NA; D: NA; V: TRBV24-1; J: TRBJ2-2; CDR3: CATSALRAGTGEPFF; DNA: TGTGCCACCAGTGCGTTAAGGGCTGGCACCGGGGAGCCGTTTTTT
size: NA; D: NA; V: TRBV5-8; J: TRBJ1-2; CDR3: CASSWGTTPFYGYTF; DNA: TGTGCCAGCAGCTGGGGTACGACTCCTTTCTATGGCTACACCTTC